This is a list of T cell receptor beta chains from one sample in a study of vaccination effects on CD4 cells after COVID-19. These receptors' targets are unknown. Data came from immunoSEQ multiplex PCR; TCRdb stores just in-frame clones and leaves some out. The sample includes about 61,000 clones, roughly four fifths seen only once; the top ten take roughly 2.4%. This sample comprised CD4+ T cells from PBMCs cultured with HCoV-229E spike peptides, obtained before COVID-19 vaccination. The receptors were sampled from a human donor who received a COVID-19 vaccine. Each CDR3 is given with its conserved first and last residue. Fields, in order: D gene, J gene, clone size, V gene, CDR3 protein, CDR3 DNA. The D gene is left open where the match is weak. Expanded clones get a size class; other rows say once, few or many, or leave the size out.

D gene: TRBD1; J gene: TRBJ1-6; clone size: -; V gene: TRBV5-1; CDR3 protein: CASSLRSGGEHSPLHF; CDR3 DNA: TGCGCCAGCAGCTTGAGATCAGGGGGGGAACATTCACCCCTCCACTTT
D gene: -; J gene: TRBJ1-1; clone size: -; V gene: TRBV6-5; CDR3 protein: CASRSTKTDFTEAFF; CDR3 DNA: TGTGCCAGCAGATCTACAAAGACAGATTTCACTGAAGCTTTCTTT
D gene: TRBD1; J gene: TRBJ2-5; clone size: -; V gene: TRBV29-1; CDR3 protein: CSVDLSGGRQETQYF; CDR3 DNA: TGCAGCGTTGATCTGTCAGGGGGTCGACAAGAGACCCAGTACTTC
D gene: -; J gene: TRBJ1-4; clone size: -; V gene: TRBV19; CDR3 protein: CASSVAAEKLFF; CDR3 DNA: TGTGCCAGTAGTGTGGCAGCAGAAAAACTGTTTTTT
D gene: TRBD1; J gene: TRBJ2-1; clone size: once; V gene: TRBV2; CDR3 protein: CASSERDREADEQFF; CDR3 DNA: TGTGCCAGCAGTGAGCGGGACAGGGAGGCGGATGAGCAGTTCTTC
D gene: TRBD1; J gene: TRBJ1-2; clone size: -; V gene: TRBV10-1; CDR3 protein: CASSVDRVSGYTF; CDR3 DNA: TGCGCCAGCAGTGTGGACAGGGTATCCGGCTACACCTTC
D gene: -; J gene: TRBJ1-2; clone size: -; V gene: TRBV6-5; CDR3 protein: CASRPGGNYGYTF; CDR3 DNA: TGTGCCAGCAGGCCGGGGGGGAACTATGGCTACACCTTC
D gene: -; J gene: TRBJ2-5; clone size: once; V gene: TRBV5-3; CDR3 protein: CARSPDPLGFETQYF; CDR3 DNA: TGTGCCAGAAGCCCGGACCCATTAGGATTTGAGACCCAGTACTTC
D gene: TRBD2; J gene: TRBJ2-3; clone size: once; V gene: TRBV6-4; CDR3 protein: CASSVAASGGLGTDTQYF; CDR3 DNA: TGTGCCAGCAGTGTCGCGGCTAGCGGGGGTTTGGGGACAGATACGCAGTATTTT
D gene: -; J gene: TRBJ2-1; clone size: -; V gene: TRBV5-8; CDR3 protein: CASSRFWGPYNEQFF; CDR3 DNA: TGTGCCAGCAGCCGTTTCTGGGGGCCTTACAATGAGCAGTTCTTC
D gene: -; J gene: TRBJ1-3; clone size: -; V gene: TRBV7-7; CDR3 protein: CASSLMAGSGNTIYF; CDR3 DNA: TGTGCCAGCAGCTTAATGGCAGGATCTGGAAACACCATATATTTT
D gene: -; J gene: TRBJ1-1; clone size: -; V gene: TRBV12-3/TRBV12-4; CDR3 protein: CASSFTGKTEAFF; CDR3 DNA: TGTGCCAGCAGTTTTACCGGGAAGACTGAAGCTTTCTTT
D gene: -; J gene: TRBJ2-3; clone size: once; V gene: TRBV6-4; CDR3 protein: CASSAETGRTDTQYF; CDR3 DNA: TGTGCCAGCAGTGCAGAGACAGGGAGGACAGATACGCAGTATTTT
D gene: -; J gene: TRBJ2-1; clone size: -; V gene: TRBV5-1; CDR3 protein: CASSRLGNNEQFF; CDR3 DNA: TGCGCCAGCAGCCGACTAGGGAACAATGAGCAGTTCTTC
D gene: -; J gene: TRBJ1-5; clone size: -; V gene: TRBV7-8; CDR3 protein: CASSLVRGEQPQHF; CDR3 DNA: TGTGCCAGCAGCTTAGTGCGGGGGGAGCAGCCCCAGCATTTT
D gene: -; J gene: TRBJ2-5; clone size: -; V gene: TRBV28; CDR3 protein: CASSLWGARETQYF; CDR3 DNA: TGTGCCAGCAGTTTATGGGGGGCGCGGGAGACCCAGTACTTC
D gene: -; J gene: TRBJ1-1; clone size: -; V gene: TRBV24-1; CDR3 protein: CATSNSQGDTEAFF; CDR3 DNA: TGTGCCACCAGTAATTCGCAGGGCGATACTGAAGCTTTCTTT
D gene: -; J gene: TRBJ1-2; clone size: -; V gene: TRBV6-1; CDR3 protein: CASSEWPDVYGYTF; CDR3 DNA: TGTGCCAGCAGTGAGTGGCCGGACGTCTATGGCTACACCTTC
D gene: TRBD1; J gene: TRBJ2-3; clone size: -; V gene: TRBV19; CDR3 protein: CASSPRQGKSTDTQYF; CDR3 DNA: TGTGCCAGTAGTCCTAGACAGGGGAAAAGCACAGATACGCAGTATTTT
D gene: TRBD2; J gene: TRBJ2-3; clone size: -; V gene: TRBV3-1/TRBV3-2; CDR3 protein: CASSQDAGTSGGNTQYF; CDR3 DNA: TGTGCCAGCAGCCAAGACGCTGGGACTAGCGGGGGGAACACGCAGTATTTT
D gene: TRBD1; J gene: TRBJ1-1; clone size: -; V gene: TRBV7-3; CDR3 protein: CASSPSTGNTEAFF; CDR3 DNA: TGTGCCAGCAGCCCATCGACAGGGAATACTGAAGCTTTCTTT
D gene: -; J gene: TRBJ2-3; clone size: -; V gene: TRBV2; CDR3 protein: CASKENRVSTDTQYF; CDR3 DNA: TGTGCCAGCAAAGAAAACAGGGTTAGCACAGATACGCAGTATTTT
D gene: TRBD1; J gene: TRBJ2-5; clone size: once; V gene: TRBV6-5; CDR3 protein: CASSPGQGDGTQYF; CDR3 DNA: TGTGCCAGCAGTCCCGGACAGGGTGACGGGACCCAGTACTTC